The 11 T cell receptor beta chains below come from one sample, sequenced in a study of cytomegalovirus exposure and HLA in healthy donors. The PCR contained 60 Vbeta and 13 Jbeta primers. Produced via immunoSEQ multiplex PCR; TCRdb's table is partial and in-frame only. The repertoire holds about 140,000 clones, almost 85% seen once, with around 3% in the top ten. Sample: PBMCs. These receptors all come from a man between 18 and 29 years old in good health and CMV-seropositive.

The CDR3 DNA sequence: TGTGCCAGCGATTTTTACAAGGGACTTTCCGATTCCGGGGAGCTGTTTTTT. It codes for CASDFYKGLSDSGELFF. The chain couples TRBV28 to TRBJ2-2, with D perhaps matching TRBD2 (6 bases). The CDR3 contains 17 residues. CDR1 MDHEN and CDR2 SYDVKM come from the germline V gene. Trimming removed 8 bases at V and 6 bases at J, with 25 bases between. Full variable domain (rest looked up from reference TRBV28 and TRBJ2-2): DVKVTQSSRYLVKRTGEKVFLECVQDMDHENMFWYRQDPGLGLRLIYFSYDVKMKEKGDIPEGYSVSREKKERFSLILESASTNQTSMYLCASDFYKGLSDSGELFFGEGSRLTVL.

CDR3 sequence (DNA): TGTGCCAGCTCACCTACTACAGGGACCGGGGAGCTGTTTTTT. Amino acid sequence: CASSPTTGTGELFF. The chain recombines TRBV18 with TRBJ2-2; D may be TRBD1 (6 bases). The CDR3 loop spans 14 amino acids. The germline gives CDR1 KGHSH, CDR2 LQKENI. Trimming cost V 3 bases and J 5 bases, with 10 bases left between them.

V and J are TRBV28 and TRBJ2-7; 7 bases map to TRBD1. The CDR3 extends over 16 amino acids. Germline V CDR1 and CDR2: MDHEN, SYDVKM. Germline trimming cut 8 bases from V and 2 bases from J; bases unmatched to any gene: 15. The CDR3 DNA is TGTGCCAGCGAGATAGGCCCCCGGGACAGAACCTACGAGCAGTACTTC. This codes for CASEIGPRDRTYEQYF.

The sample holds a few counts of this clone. The CDR3 sequence is CASSSRDTQGYTF. The CDR3 coding sequence is TGTGCCAGCAGTAGCCGGGACACCCAAGGCTACACCTTC. J is TRBJ1-2 and V is TRBV6-5; D is perhaps TRBD1 (6 bases). The V end was cut by 5 bases, the J end by 8 bases, with 15 bases between. The CDR3 is 13 amino acids. Germline values: CDR1 MNHEY, CDR2 SVGAGI.

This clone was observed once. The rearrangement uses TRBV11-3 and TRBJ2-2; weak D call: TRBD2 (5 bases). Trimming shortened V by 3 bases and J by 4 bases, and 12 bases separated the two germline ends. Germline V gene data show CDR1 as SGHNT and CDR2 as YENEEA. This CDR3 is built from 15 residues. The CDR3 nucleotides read TGTGCCAGCAGCTTTGGAGGCAGGACCACCGGGGAGCTGTTTTTT. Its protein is CASSFGGRTTGELFF.

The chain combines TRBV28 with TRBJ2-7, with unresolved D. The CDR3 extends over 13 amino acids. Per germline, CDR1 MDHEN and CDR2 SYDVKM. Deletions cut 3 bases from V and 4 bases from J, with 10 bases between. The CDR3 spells CASSFGQEYEQYF. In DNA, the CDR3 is TGTGCCAGCAGTTTCGGTCAGGAATACGAGCAGTACTTC.

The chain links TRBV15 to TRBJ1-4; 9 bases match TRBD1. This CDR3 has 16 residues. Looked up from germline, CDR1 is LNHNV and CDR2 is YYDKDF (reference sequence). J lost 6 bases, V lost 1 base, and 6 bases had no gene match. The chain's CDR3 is CATSRVLTGGDEKLFF. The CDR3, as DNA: TGTGCCACCAGCAGAGTATTGACAGGGGGAGATGAAAAACTGTTTTTT.

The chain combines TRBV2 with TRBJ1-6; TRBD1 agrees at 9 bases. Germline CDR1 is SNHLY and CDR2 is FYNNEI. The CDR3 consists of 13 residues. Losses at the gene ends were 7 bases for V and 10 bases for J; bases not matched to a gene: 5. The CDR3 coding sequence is TGTGCCAGCACCGGGACAGGGCAATCACCCCTCCACTTT. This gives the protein CASTGTGQSPLHF.

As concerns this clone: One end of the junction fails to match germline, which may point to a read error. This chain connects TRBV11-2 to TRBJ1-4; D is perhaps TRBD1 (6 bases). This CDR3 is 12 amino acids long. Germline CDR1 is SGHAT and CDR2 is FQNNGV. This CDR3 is CASSTPGQIVLF. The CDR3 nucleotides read TGTGCCAGCAGCACACCCGGACAGATCGTCCTTTTT.

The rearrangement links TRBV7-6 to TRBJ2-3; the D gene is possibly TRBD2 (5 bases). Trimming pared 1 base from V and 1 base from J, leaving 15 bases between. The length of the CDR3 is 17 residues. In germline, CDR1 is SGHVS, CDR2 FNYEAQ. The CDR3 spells CASSLEAGSVRTDTQYF. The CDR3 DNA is TGTGCCAGCAGCTTAGAGGCGGGCAGCGTTCGCACAGATACGCAGTATTTT.

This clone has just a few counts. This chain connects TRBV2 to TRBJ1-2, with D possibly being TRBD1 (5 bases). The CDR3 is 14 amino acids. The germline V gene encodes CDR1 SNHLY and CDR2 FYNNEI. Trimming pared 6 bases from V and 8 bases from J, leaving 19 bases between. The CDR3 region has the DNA TGTGCCAGCAGGGGGGGAGGGATAGGAGGAGGCTACACCTTC. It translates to CASRGGGIGGGYTF.